Shown below are 30 T cell receptor beta chains from a single sample sequenced in a study of post-analysis software for immune sequencing data. Findings of the study overall: Four to six TRBV segments appeared more often in patients than in controls, and TRBV5-6, TRBV5-1 and TRBV20-1 were among these.

These receptors' targets are unknown. Tagging with unique molecular identifiers was a feature of the TCR beta cDNA libraries. TCRdb re-analysed the PCR reads in MiXCR, keeping a single row per CDR3 protein. The profile shows 450,000 to 650,000 distinct CDR3 sequences, about 40% of them singletons. Sequencing was done on a sample of blood. These TCRs come from a girl under 18 with multiple sclerosis.

This clonotype was picked up a small number of times. The rearrangement links TRBV7-9 to TRBJ2-7; D perhaps matches TRBD2 (5 bases). The V gene's germline CDR1 is SEHNR and CDR2 FQNEAQ (reference sequence). This CDR3 comprises 14 residues. V was pared by 0 bases and J by 3 bases, with 9 bases between. The CDR3 coding sequence is TGTGCCAGCAGCTTAGCCGCGGGTGACTACGAGCAGTACTTC. This gives the protein CASSLAAGDYEQYF. The variable domain in full, completed from reference TRBV7-9 and TRBJ2-7, reads DTGVSQNPRHKITKRGQNVTFRCDPISEHNRLYWYRQTLGQGPEFLTYFQNEAQLEKSRLLSDRFSAERPKGSFSTLEIQRTEQGDSAMYLCASSLAAGDYEQYFGPGTRLTVT.

This clonotype has more than one count but fewer than ten. The rearrangement links TRBV20-1 to TRBJ2-1; D is perhaps TRBD2 (6 bases). Deletions cut 4 bases from V and 7 bases from J, with 17 bases between. The CDR3 has 14 residues. Germline CDR1 and CDR2: DFQATT and SNEGSKA (reference sequence). This chain's CDR3 is CSATTPGERNEQFF. The CDR3 DNA follows: TGCAGTGCTACGACGCCGGGGGAACGGAATGAGCAGTTCTTC.

The chain is built from TRBV7-8 and TRBJ2-4, with D perhaps TRBD1 (5 bases). Near its end, the DNA agrees better with TRBJ2-7, so the J call may be wrong. This CDR3 comprises 14 residues. Germline V gene sequence: CDR1 SGHVS, CDR2 FQNEAQ. CDR3: CASSLRGANYEQYF. CDR3 DNA sequence: TGTGCCAGCAGCTTACGTGGGGCTAACTACGAGCAGTACTTC.

The gene calls are TRBV12-3 or TRBV12-4 and TRBJ1-5, with D hard to call. The CDR3 spans 16 residues. Trimming removed 6 bases from V and 2 bases from J, with 17 bases in between. CDR3 DNA sequence: TGTGCCAGCAGCCTTCGGTCGGGAGGAGGCAATCAGCCCCAGCATTTT. It translates to CASSLRSGGGNQPQHF.

V usage is TRBV20-1 and J usage is TRBJ1-2; TRBD1 matches at 8 bases. The CDR3 runs 15 residues. Trimming removed 5 bases from V and 0 bases from J; junction bases left unmatched: 8. Germline CDR1 and CDR2: DFQATT and SNEGSKA (reference sequence). The CDR3 spells CSAQPTGEANYGYTF. CDR3 DNA sequence: TGCAGTGCTCAACCGACAGGGGAAGCTAACTATGGCTACACCTTC.

J is TRBJ2-7 and V is TRBV19; possible D gene TRBD2, 5 bases. V was shortened by 3 bases and J by 0 bases, with 9 bases between the two germline ends. CDR1 LNHDA and CDR2 SQIVND come from the germline V gene (reference sequence). CDR3 size: 14 residues. The CDR3 reads CASSMSAGSYEQYF. CDR3 nucleotide sequence: TGTGCCAGTAGTATGTCGGCGGGCTCCTACGAGCAGTACTTC.

As DNA, the CDR3 is TGTGCCAGCAGCTTAACCCGCAATCTAGCGGGAGCTCACAATGAGCAGTTCTTC. Protein: CASSLTRNLAGAHNEQFF. V usage is TRBV7-8 and J usage is TRBJ2-1; 10 nucleotides line up with TRBD2. This CDR3 is built from 18 residues. CDR1 SGHVS and CDR2 FQNEAQ come from the germline V gene. V shed 2 bases, J shed 5 bases, and the junction held 12 bases outside the gene matches.

The chain is built from TRBV20-1 and TRBJ1-5, with unresolved D. Germline V gene sequence: CDR1 DFQATT, CDR2 SNEGSKA (reference sequence). Trimming took off 3 bases at V and 6 bases at J, with 12 bases between the two ends. CDR3 length: 13 amino acids. This chain's CDR3 is CSASPKGFQPQHF. The CDR3 coding sequence is TGCAGTGCTAGCCCCAAGGGATTTCAGCCCCAGCATTTT.

This clonotype was observed a few times. This rearrangement joins TRBV5-8 to TRBJ2-3, with D perhaps TRBD2 (6 bases). Germline lookup yields CDR1 SGHTS and CDR2 YDEGEE. The V end lost 7 bases, the J end lost 1 base, and 10 bases lay between the germline ends. The CDR3 consists of 13 residues. The CDR3 DNA reads TGTGCCAGCCGCCCGGGGGGCACAGATACGCAGTATTTT. Residues: CASRPGGTDTQYF.

The V gene is TRBV2, the J gene TRBJ1-6; D gene unclear. Germline-derived CDR1 and CDR2 are SNHLY and FYNNEI. V gave up 4 bases and J gave up 7 bases, with 11 bases separating them. The CDR3 is 14 amino acids. The CDR3 sequence: CASSATARNSPLHF. The CDR3 DNA follows: TGTGCCAGCAGTGCAACGGCCAGAAATTCACCCCTCCACTTT.

This clonotype has a handful of counts. The chain links TRBV12-3 or TRBV12-4 to TRBJ2-1, with D unresolved. This CDR3 has 14 amino acids. V lost 3 bases to trimming and J lost 0 bases, with 6 bases between them. Here the CDR3 DNA reads TGTGCCAGCAGTTTCGATAGCTCCTACAATGAGCAGTTCTTC. Protein product: CASSFDSSYNEQFF.

This clonotype was seen a few times. The chain employs TRBV6-6 and TRBJ2-7; TRBD1 aligns across 12 bases. The CDR3 consists of 15 residues. With V trimmed by 6 bases and J by 4 bases, 7 bases remained unmatched. Germline CDR1 MNHNY, CDR2 SVGAGI (reference sequence). In nucleotides, the CDR3 is TGTGCCAGCAGGCCGGGACAGGGGGCAGGTTACGAGCAGTACTTC. Its translation: CASRPGQGAGYEQYF.

The V gene is TRBV5-1, the J gene TRBJ1-1; weak D call: TRBD1 (5 bases). Germline loops: CDR1 SGHRS, CDR2 YFSETQ. This CDR3 spans 14 amino acids. Trimming shortened V by 5 bases and J by 1 base, and 12 bases separated the two germline ends. CDR3 nucleotide sequence: TGCGCCAGCAGGGCGGGGCAGGAGAACACTGAAGCTTTCTTT. Translated, it gives CASRAGQENTEAFF.

The chain carries TRBV11-2 and TRBJ1-2; possible D gene TRBD1, 5 bases. Looked up from germline, CDR1 is SGHAT and CDR2 is FQNNGV. V lost 1 base and J lost 7, with 13 bases in between. The CDR3 covers 14 residues. The CDR3 loop is CASSLVGAGGGYTF. CDR3 sequence (DNA): TGTGCCAGCAGCTTAGTCGGAGCCGGGGGTGGCTACACCTTC.

The V call is TRBV20-1, the J call TRBJ2-1; 14 bases map to TRBD2. Germline trimming cut 6 bases from V and 4 bases from J; bases unmatched to any gene: 5. CDR1 is DFQATT, CDR2 SNEGSKA, per germline (reference sequence). This CDR3 has 15 residues. The CDR3 DNA reads as TGCAGTGCCTCCGGGACTAGCGGGGGTTACAATGAGCAGTTCTTC. Translating gives CSASGTSGGYNEQFF.

Only a few counts were recorded for this clonotype. J is TRBJ2-5 and V is TRBV6-6; D remains ambiguous. CDR1 is MNHNY, CDR2 SVGAGI, per germline (reference sequence). The CDR3 totals 14 residues. V lost 5 bases and J lost 5, with 15 bases in between. In DNA, the CDR3 is TGTGCCAGCAGTCCGGAGCGAGCTAAGGAGACCCAGTACTTC. It codes for CASSPERAKETQYF.

This chain uses TRBV12-3 or TRBV12-4 with TRBJ1-2; 11 bases fit TRBD1. CDR3 length: 15 amino acids. Germline trimming cut 4 bases from V and 4 bases from J; bases unmatched to any gene: 5. CDR3 residues: CASSSPGQGGYGYTF. The CDR3 DNA is TGTGCCAGCAGTTCCCCGGGACAGGGGGGCTATGGCTACACCTTC.

The V and J genes are TRBV28 and TRBJ1-2; TRBD1 is a possible D gene (5 bases). Trimming pared 4 bases from V and 2 bases from J, leaving 8 bases between. Germline assignment: CDR1 MDHEN and CDR2 SYDVKM. The CDR3 length is 13 residues. CDR3 nucleotides: TGTGCCAGCAGTTACAGGCTAAACTATGGCTACACCTTC. Amino acid sequence: CASSYRLNYGYTF.

CDR3 nucleotides: TGTGCCACCGCCACCCTCTACGAGCAGTACTTC. Translated, it gives CATATLYEQYF. The rearrangement joins TRBV6-1 to TRBJ2-7; D is unresolved. CDR3 length: 11 amino acids. V lost 10 bases to trimming and J lost 3 bases, with 10 bases between them. Germline CDR1 is MNHNS and CDR2 is SASEGT.

This chain links TRBV30 with TRBJ2-7, with 10 bases matching TRBD1. After removal of 4 bases from V and 3 bases from J, the junction contained 6 bases not matched to a gene. Germline V gene lookup returns CDR1 GTSNPN and CDR2 SVGIG (reference sequence). The CDR3 is 14 residues long. DNA for the CDR3: TGTGCCTGGACAACCGGGACAGGGGTCTACGAGCAGTACTTC. Protein sequence: CAWTTGTGVYEQYF.

The V and J genes are TRBV4-1 and TRBJ2-3; 9 bases agree with TRBD2. There are 16 residues in the CDR3. The V gene end was trimmed by 0 bases and the J gene end by 3 bases; junction bases not matched to a gene: 4. Germline V gives CDR1 MGHRA, CDR2 YSYEKL. The CDR3 sequence: CASSQDDAGGTDTQYF. The CDR3 nucleotides read TGCGCCAGCAGCCAAGATGACGCGGGAGGGACAGATACGCAGTATTTT.

The chain recombines TRBV7-6 with TRBJ2-7, with 7 bases aligning to TRBD1. Germline trimming cut 5 bases from V and 0 bases from J; bases unmatched to any gene: 10. CDR1 and CDR2 from the germline V gene are SGHVS and FNYEAQ. The CDR3 is made up of 16 amino acids. CDR3 loop: CASSAWTGASSYEQYF. The CDR3 nucleotides are TGTGCCAGCAGCGCGTGGACAGGCGCTAGCTCCTACGAGCAGTACTTC.

In this sample, this clonotype turned up a few times. This chain uses TRBV20-1 with TRBJ2-1; D remains ambiguous. Germline CDR1 is DFQATT and CDR2 is SNEGSKA (reference sequence). The CDR3 consists of 16 residues. Trimming pared 3 bases from V and 4 bases from J, leaving 19 bases between. As DNA, the CDR3 is TGCAGTGCTAGTGAGGCGCCCGGCCTCACTTACAATGAGCAGTTCTTC. Protein: CSASEAPGLTYNEQFF.

A few counts support this clonotype. The chain combines TRBV5-1 with TRBJ1-2, with 10 bases lining up with TRBD1. Germline values: CDR1 SGHRS, CDR2 YFSETQ. Unmatched junction bases numbered 4, after V lost 0 bases and J lost 5 bases. This CDR3 region has 15 residues. The CDR3 protein is CASSLEGDRGYGYTF. In DNA form, the CDR3 reads TGCGCCAGCAGCTTGGAGGGGGACAGGGGTTATGGCTACACCTTC.

The rearrangement uses TRBV4-2 and TRBJ2-3; 8 bases agree with TRBD2. Germline V gives CDR1 LGHNA, CDR2 YNFKEQ. The CDR3 totals 15 residues. V lost 0 bases and J lost 2; bases outside the gene matches: 1. The DNA for the CDR3 is TGTGCCAGCAGCCAAGATAGCGGGGCCACAGATACGCAGTATTTT. It yields the protein CASSQDSGATDTQYF.

The J gene is TRBJ2-1, the V gene TRBV20-1; TRBD2 agrees at 11 bases. Germline V gene sequence: CDR1 DFQATT, CDR2 SNEGSKA (reference sequence). With V trimmed by 1 base and J by 7 bases, 15 bases remained unmatched. This CDR3 spans 18 amino acids. The CDR3 here is CSARAPGLADPFTNEQFF. The CDR3 DNA reads as TGCAGTGCTAGAGCGCCGGGACTAGCGGATCCGTTTACGAATGAGCAGTTCTTC.

The chain uses TRBV10-3 and TRBJ2-2, with D perhaps TRBD1 (6 bases). Germline CDR1 ENHRY, CDR2 SYGVKD. The CDR3 length is 13 residues. Trimming stripped 9 bases from V and 4 bases from J, with 12 bases between. CDR3 region: CAIADSSTGELFF. DNA of the CDR3: TGTGCCATTGCGGACAGTTCCACCGGGGAGCTGTTTTTT.

Within the sample, this clonotype is medium-sized. The chain is built from TRBV29-1 and TRBJ2-7, with 7 bases lining up with TRBD1. V lost 6 bases to trimming and J lost 7 bases; unmatched junction nucleotides: 6. The CDR3 is made up of 11 amino acids. CDR1 is SQVTM and CDR2 is ANQGSEA in the germline V gene. CDR3 loop: CSVEGAQEQYF. The CDR3 DNA follows: TGCAGCGTCGAGGGGGCGCAAGAGCAGTACTTC.

The rearrangement joins TRBV27 to TRBJ2-3, with 9 nucleotides matching TRBD2. V lost 2 bases, J lost 1 base, and 1 base stayed unmatched. Germline V gene lookup returns CDR1 MNHEY and CDR2 SMNVEV (reference sequence). This CDR3 region has 15 residues. CDR3 amino acids: CASSLGGGGTDTQYF. As DNA, the CDR3 is TGTGCCAGCAGTTTAGGCGGGGGGGGCACAGATACGCAGTATTTT.

V is TRBV9 and J is TRBJ2-1, with 13 positions matching TRBD2. The V and J ends lost 3 bases and 8 bases, in that order; junction bases with no gene match: 5. The germline CDR1 and CDR2 sequences are SGDLS and YYNGEE. This CDR3 contains 15 residues. CDR3 bases: TGTGCCAGCAGCGGACGACTAGCGGGGGGCGATGAGCAGTTCTTC. It encodes CASSGRLAGGDEQFF.